Presented here are 2 T cell receptor beta chains from one specimen sequenced in a study of CD8 T cells in ankylosing spondylitis. Findings and limits, study-wide: Within ankylosing spondylitis blood, a TCR beta motif made up of seven to nine highly homologous variants appeared to be characteristic.

TCRdb re-called the 5' RACE reads with MiXCR, one entry per CDR3 protein. The data show around 450,000 distinct CDR3 sequences, with 25% to 30% seen just once and roughly 0.8% held by the top ten. No antigen has been identified for these receptors. The sample comprised blood, either unsorted or a sorted T cell fraction (not recorded which). The receptor source for this set is a male donor with ankylosing spondylitis.

This clonotype has only a few counts. The chain couples TRBV12-3 or TRBV12-4 to TRBJ1-5; 7 positions agree with TRBD1. There are 15 residues in the CDR3. V lost 4 bases, J lost 0 bases, and 3 bases stayed unmatched. The CDR3 is CASSSTGASNQPQHF. Written as DNA, the CDR3 is TGTGCCAGCAGTTCCACAGGGGCTAGCAATCAGCCCCAGCATTTT.

V and J are TRBV20-1 and TRBJ2-3; 9 nucleotides align to TRBD1. Germline CDR1 and CDR2: DFQATT and SNEGSKA (reference sequence). The CDR3 is made up of 14 amino acids. V was pared by 6 bases and J by 0 bases, with 4 bases of the junction left unmatched. The CDR3 loop is CSAVGQGSTDTQYF. Here the CDR3 DNA reads TGCAGTGCGGTGGGACAGGGAAGCACAGATACGCAGTATTTT.